This T cell receptor beta chain was identified in a study of human T cells and chemical hapten exposure. During construction of the library, unique molecular identifiers were attached to individual cDNA molecules for quantitative, reproducible TCR counting. From the RACE reads, TCRdb called clonotypes with MiXCR, one entry per CDR3 protein. The sample has 75,000 to 80,000 distinct CDR3 sequences, approximately 8.1% seen once. This clonotype was recorded many times. Time point noted: healthy volunteer bleed at 6 weeks. Blood, whole and unfractionated, served as the source for total RNA extraction. The sequencing input was whole blood. The TCR comes from a female donor in good health. Some clones in this sample may be carry-over from other donors' samples.

The CDR3 sequence: CASSAQGGANQPQHF. Here the CDR3 DNA reads TGTGCCAGCTCCGCCCAGGGGGGTGCGAATCAGCCCCAGCATTTT. The V and J genes are TRBV2 and TRBJ1-5, with 7 bases identical to TRBD1. V shed 8 bases and J 4 bases; nucleotides not matched to a gene: 11. CDR3 length: 15 amino acids. Looked up from germline, CDR1 is SNHLY and CDR2 is FYNNEI.